A single sample gave rise to the 31 T cell receptor beta chains below, sequenced in a study of T cells in tuberculosis. The time point here: new active TB diagnosis, blood taken before or within 7 days of starting treatment. Clones were sequenced by immunoSEQ multiplex PCR, and TCRdb holds only the in-frame ones, with some missing. The repertoire includes tens of thousands of clones, 80% to 95% of them detected once, and approximately 2.2% sits in the top ten. The specimen comprised PBMCs, sampled at tuberculosis diagnosis. These receptors were taken from an adult with tuberculosis.

The chain uses TRBV7-2 and TRBJ2-5; TRBD1 agrees at 7 bases. Germline CDR1 is SGHTA and CDR2 is FQGNSA. The CDR3 is 12 amino acids. V gave up 2 bases and J gave up 11 bases; unmatched junction bases: 5. As DNA, the CDR3 is TGTGCCAGCAGCTTATGGGGCAGGGGGCAGTACTTC. This encodes CASSLWGRGQYF.

The rearrangement links TRBV23-1 to TRBJ2-7; D is possibly TRBD1 (5 bases). TRBV23-1 is reported as an ORF; its role is uncertain. V was clipped by 5 bases and J by 9 bases, with 14 bases between them. CDR3 length: 12 residues. CDR3 residues: CASSMIGQGQYV. The CDR3 DNA is TGCGCCAGCAGTATGATAGGGCAGGGGCAGTACGTC.

The table lists this clone with a few counts. This rearrangement joins TRBV18 to TRBJ1-2, with TRBD1 identical over 8 bases. Germline assignment: CDR1 KGHSH and CDR2 LQKENI. V dropped 3 bases and J dropped 8; count of bases not matched to a gene: 8. This CDR3 has 14 residues. The CDR3, as DNA: TGTGCCAGCTCACCTCCGGACAGGGTGAGAGGCTACACCTTC. Its translation is CASSPPDRVRGYTF.

V is TRBV6-5 and J is TRBJ1-2; D is unclear. Trimming cost V 0 bases and J 11 bases, with 13 bases left between them. The germline V gene has CDR1 MNHEY and CDR2 SVGAGI. The CDR3 is made up of 13 amino acids. Here the CDR3 reads CASSYSKMSVYTF. The CDR3 DNA sequence: TGTGCCAGCAGTTACTCGAAAATGAGTGTGTACACCTTC.

As regards this clone: A read error may account for a junction end that differs from germline. V and J are TRBV19 and TRBJ2-7, with 7 bases aligning to TRBD2. This CDR3 comprises 14 residues. Germline CDR1 reads LNHDA; CDR2 reads SQIVND (reference sequence). CDR3 DNA: TGTGCCAGTAGGAGCCGGGGGGAGTCCTTCGAGCAGTACTTC. This codes for CASRSRGESFEQYF.

The chain links TRBV15 to TRBJ1-2, with no clear D. This CDR3 has 13 residues. Trimming took off 8 bases at V and 2 bases at J, with 12 bases between the two ends. Germline CDR1 LNHNV, CDR2 YYDKDF (reference sequence). The CDR3 DNA sequence: TGTGCCACCGCGGGCATCGAAAACTATGGCTACACCTTC. Its translation: CATAGIENYGYTF.

This clone was detected only once. The chain joins TRBV5-6 to TRBJ2-7; D may be TRBD1 (6 bases). Looked up from germline, CDR1 is SGHDT and CDR2 is YYEEEE. There are 18 residues in the CDR3. V lost 3 bases, J lost 0 bases, and 22 bases lay in between. The CDR3 nucleotides are TGTGCCAGCAGCTCAACAGTGGCCGGGACAAAGGACTCCTACGAGCAGTACGTC. Translating it yields CASSSTVAGTKDSYEQYV.

The V gene is TRBV2, the J gene TRBJ1-5, with 8 positions matching TRBD1. This CDR3 is 14 amino acids long. Germline assignment: CDR1 SNHLY and CDR2 FYNNEI. Trimming removed 3 bases from V and 6 bases from J; junction bases left unmatched: 4. In DNA, the CDR3 is TGTGCCAGCAGTGAGGACAGGGAAGGTCAGCCCCAGCATTTT. Translation gives CASSEDREGQPQHF. Complete variable domain (other parts from reference TRBV2 and TRBJ1-5): EPEVTQTPSHQVTQMGQEVILRCVPISNHLYFYWYRQILGQKVEFLVSFYNNEISEKSEIFDDQFSVERPDGSNFTLKIRSTKLEDSAMYFCASSEDREGQPQHFGDGTRLSIL.

This chain connects TRBV11-1 to TRBJ2-1; tentatively, D is TRBD2 (5 bases). V dropped 6 bases and J dropped 4 bases, with 13 bases sitting between them. Germline CDR1 reads SGHAT; CDR2 reads FQDESV (reference sequence). The CDR3 is 14 amino acids. This CDR3 reads CASRQGRTYNEQFF. Here the CDR3 DNA reads TGTGCCAGCAGACAAGGTCGGACTTACAATGAGCAGTTCTTC.

This clone was seen just once. V and J are TRBV5-1 and TRBJ1-5; TRBD1 is a possible D gene (6 bases). Germline CDR1 and CDR2: SGHRS and YFSETQ. The CDR3 covers 14 residues. Trimming removed 0 bases at V and 5 bases at J, with 9 bases between. CDR3 nucleotide sequence: TGCGCCAGCAGCTTGGACAGGGATGATCAGCCCCAGCATTTT. It translates to CASSLDRDDQPQHF.

A single count supports this clone. This chain uses TRBV30 with TRBJ1-5, with a weak D call TRBD1 (5 bases). Trimming left V 0 bases short and J 5 bases short, with 11 bases between. The CDR3 runs to 14 residues. Germline-derived CDR1 and CDR2 are GTSNPN and SVGIG (reference sequence). CDR3 in amino acids: CAWSVGQGYQPQHF. CDR3 DNA: TGTGCCTGGAGTGTAGGCCAGGGTTATCAGCCCCAGCATTTT. The entire variable domain, with the rest obtained from reference TRBV30 and TRBJ1-5, is as follows: SQTIHQWPATLVQPVGSPLSLECTVEGTSNPNLYWYRQAAGRGLQLLFYSVGIGQISSEVPQNLSASRPQDRQFILSSKKLLLSDSGFYLCAWSVGQGYQPQHFGDGTRLSIL.

The chain combines TRBV2 with TRBJ1-1; 8 nucleotides line up with TRBD1. This CDR3 contains 13 residues. The germline V gene encodes CDR1 SNHLY and CDR2 FYNNEI. J lost 1 base, V lost 7 bases, and 2 bases had no gene match. The CDR3 DNA sequence: TGTGCCAGCAAGACAGGGGCGAACACTGAAGCTTTCTTT. Amino acid sequence: CASKTGANTEAFF. The variable domain in full, with the rest retrieved from reference TRBV2 and TRBJ1-1, is EPEVTQTPSHQVTQMGQEVILRCVPISNHLYFYWYRQILGQKVEFLVSFYNNEISEKSEIFDDQFSVERPDGSNFTLKIRSTKLEDSAMYFCASKTGANTEAFFGQGTRLTVV.

The chain combines TRBV6-5 with TRBJ1-2, with unresolved D. Per the germline V gene, CDR1 is MNHEY and CDR2 is SVGAGI. The V gene lost 9 bases and the J gene lost 2 bases, with 19 bases spanning the gap. This CDR3 is 15 amino acids long. The CDR3 region is CASSPQPGSNYGYTF. The CDR3 DNA follows: TGTGCCAGTTCCCCACAACCGGGATCCAACTATGGCTACACCTTC.

This rearrangement joins TRBV5-1 to TRBJ2-5; 8 bases map to TRBD1. The trim removed 5 bases at V and 4 bases at J, leaving 10 bases unmatched. The CDR3 consists of 15 residues. Germline-derived CDR1 and CDR2 are SGHRS and YFSETQ. CDR3 DNA: TGCGCCAGCAGAGTGATTGGGACAGGAAGAGAGACCCAGTACTTC. Translation: CASRVIGTGRETQYF.

V usage is TRBV6-5 and J usage is TRBJ1-6, with TRBD1 matching 10 bases. The CDR3 is 14 residues long. After removal of 5 bases from V and 9 bases from J, the junction contained 4 bases not matched to a gene. CDR1 is MNHEY, CDR2 SVGAGI, per germline. CDR3: CASSGGTGVSPLHF. In DNA, the CDR3 is TGTGCCAGCAGTGGCGGGACAGGGGTTTCACCCCTCCACTTT.

V is TRBV19 and J is TRBJ1-5; D gene uncertain. Germline V lookup: CDR1 LNHDA, CDR2 SQIVND (reference sequence). V lost 6 bases, J lost 0 bases, and 12 bases lay in between. The CDR3 covers 15 residues. CDR3 sequence: CASSLTGYSNQPQHF. CDR3 nucleotides: TGTGCCAGTAGCTTGACGGGGTATAGCAATCAGCCCCAGCATTTT.

The J gene is TRBJ1-3, the V gene TRBV5-1; D is perhaps TRBD1 (5 bases). Germline CDR1 SGHRS, CDR2 YFSETQ. Trimming cost V 2 bases and J 2 bases, with 14 bases left between them. CDR3 length: 16 residues. CDR3 in amino acids: CASSFQPGSTGNTIYF. CDR3 DNA sequence: TGCGCCAGCAGCTTTCAACCAGGGTCCACTGGAAACACCATATATTTT.

This chain links TRBV6-5 with TRBJ1-2, with a weak D call TRBD1 (5 bases). Trimming cost V 6 bases and J 4 bases, with 12 bases left between them. Germline V gene data show CDR1 as MNHEY and CDR2 as SVGAGI. The CDR3 consists of 13 residues. CDR3 nucleotides: TGTGCCAGCAGACAGGCAGGGTTCTATGGCTACACCTTC. This gives the protein CASRQAGFYGYTF.

CDR3 in amino acids: CASSNREGQPQHF. The CDR3 DNA is TGTGCCAGTAGTAACCGTGAGGGTCAGCCCCAGCATTTT. The chain combines TRBV19 with TRBJ1-5; D is unresolved. CDR3 length: 13 residues. Germline V gives CDR1 LNHDA, CDR2 SQIVND (reference sequence). V was clipped by 4 bases and J by 6 bases, with 10 bases between them.

This clone occurred once. The CDR3 loop is CASSRGGALSTEAFF. The CDR3, as DNA: TGCGCCAGCAGCCGGGGGGGGGCCCTGAGCACTGAAGCTTTCTTT. This chain connects TRBV4-1 to TRBJ1-1, with a tentative D call TRBD1 (6 bases). Trimming removed 4 bases at V and 4 bases at J, with 16 bases between. The germline V gene has CDR1 MGHRA and CDR2 YSYEKL. This CDR3 has 15 amino acids.

The chain recombines TRBV7-7 with TRBJ1-5; TRBD1 aligns across 10 bases. CDR3 length: 14 residues. With V trimmed by 6 bases and J by 4 bases, 3 bases remained unmatched. Germline CDR1 is SSHAT and CDR2 is FNYEAQ (reference sequence). The CDR3 protein is CASRSGQGNQPQHF. In nucleotides, the CDR3 is TGTGCCAGCAGATCGGGACAGGGGAATCAGCCCCAGCATTTT. Using reference TRBV7-7 and TRBJ1-5 for the parts outside the CDR3, the full variable domain is GAGVSQSPRYKVTKRGQDVTLRCDPISSHATLYWYQQALGQGPEFLTYFNYEAQPDKSGLPSDRFSAERPEGSISTLTIQRTEQRDSAMYRCASRSGQGNQPQHFGDGTRLSIL.

The rearrangement links TRBV6-5 to TRBJ2-1; D is possibly TRBD1 (7 bases). Germline CDR1 reads MNHEY; CDR2 reads SVGAGI. Trimming cost V 2 bases and J 7 bases, with 12 bases left between them. The CDR3 has 14 residues. Here the CDR3 reads CASSYAGGRNEQFF. In DNA, the CDR3 is TGTGCCAGCAGTTACGCAGGGGGGAGGAATGAGCAGTTCTTC.

V is TRBV28 and J is TRBJ2-4; tentatively, D is TRBD1 (6 bases). This CDR3 is 17 amino acids long. Germline CDR1 and CDR2: MDHEN and SYDVKM. The ends were cut back, 5 bases at V and 0 bases at J, with 17 bases in the middle. The CDR3 DNA reads TGTGCCAGCAGTAGCAGGACAGCATCACTAGCCAAAAACATTCAGTACTTC. Translating gives CASSSRTASLAKNIQYF. The full variable domain, rest sourced from reference TRBV28 and TRBJ2-4, is DVKVTQSSRYLVKRTGEKVFLECVQDMDHENMFWYRQDPGLGLRLIYFSYDVKMKEKGDIPEGYSVSREKKERFSLILESASTNQTSMYLCASSSRTASLAKNIQYFGAGTRLSVL.

This chain joins TRBV11-2 and TRBJ2-2; TRBD2 aligns across 14 bases. V dropped 5 bases and J dropped 3; count of bases not matched to a gene: 5. Germline V gene data show CDR1 as SGHAT and CDR2 as FQNNGV. This CDR3 has 17 residues. The CDR3 loop is CASSPGLAGVYTGELFF. The CDR3 nucleotides read TGTGCCAGCAGCCCGGGACTAGCGGGGGTTTACACCGGGGAGCTGTTTTTT. Combining the CDR3 with reference TRBV11-2 and TRBJ2-2 gives the whole variable domain EAGVAQSPRYKIIEKRQSVAFWCNPISGHATLYWYQQILGQGPKLLIQFQNNGVVDDSQLPKDRFSAERLKGVDSTLKIQPAKLEDSAVYLCASSPGLAGVYTGELFFGEGSRLTVL.

The CDR3 protein is CAWSVQGYEQYF. CDR3 in DNA: TGTGCCTGGAGTGTACAGGGGTACGAGCAGTACTTC. The chain uses TRBV30 and TRBJ2-7, with 7 bases lining up with TRBD1. The junction had 0 bases not matched to a gene; V was cut back by 0 bases and J by 4 bases. This CDR3 is 12 amino acids long. Germline loops: CDR1 GTSNPN, CDR2 SVGIG (reference sequence).

The chain uses TRBV18 and TRBJ2-1; D gene ambiguous. This CDR3 region has 13 residues. Trimming removed 3 bases at V and 7 bases at J, with 10 bases between. Germline V CDR1 and CDR2: KGHSH, LQKENI. CDR3 bases: TGTGCCAGCTCACCCACAACGAGGAATGAGCAGTTCTTC. Translated: CASSPTTRNEQFF.

The J gene is TRBJ1-4, the V gene TRBV5-5; 8 bases line up with TRBD1. V lost 4 bases to trimming and J lost 8 bases; unmatched junction nucleotides: 4. The V gene's germline CDR1 is SGHKS and CDR2 YYEKEE (reference sequence). The CDR3 consists of 13 residues. CDR3 in amino acids: CASSLRTGEKLFF. The CDR3 coding sequence is TGTGCCAGCAGCCTGAGGACAGGGGAAAAACTGTTTTTT.

The count of this clone is one. The CDR3 bases are TGTGCTAGTGGTTTGCCTCCGAACACCGGGGAGCTGTTTTTT. Amino acids: CASGLPPNTGELFF. The chain couples TRBV12-5 to TRBJ2-2; no definite D call. Germline values: CDR1 LGHNT, CDR2 FRNRAP. CDR3 length equals 14 residues. V was cut by 2 bases and J by 0 bases, with 4 bases left in between.

V and J are TRBV4-2 and TRBJ2-1; TRBD2 agrees at 9 bases. The V gene's germline CDR1 is LGHNA and CDR2 YNFKEQ. The CDR3 has 17 amino acids. V shed 8 bases and J 8 bases; nucleotides not matched to a gene: 19. The CDR3 DNA is TGTGCCAGCTCCTCGGGGGCGCGCGGGGGGGCCGGTGATGAGCAGTTCTTC. Protein sequence: CASSSGARGGAGDEQFF.

This chain joins TRBV12-5 and TRBJ1-1, with 7 bases identical to TRBD1. Trimming removed 1 base from V and 2 bases from J; junction bases left unmatched: 10. This CDR3 is 17 amino acids long. Germline lookup yields CDR1 LGHNT and CDR2 FRNRAP. This CDR3 is CASGLALLQGQNTEAFF. CDR3 sequence (DNA): TGTGCTAGTGGTTTGGCACTCCTACAGGGGCAAAACACTGAAGCTTTCTTT.

The chain uses TRBV2 and TRBJ2-1; TRBD1 matches at 8 bases. Germline V gene data show CDR1 as SNHLY and CDR2 as FYNNEI. V lost 4 bases and J lost 5; bases outside the gene matches: 10. The length of the CDR3 is 16 residues. The DNA of the CDR3 is TGTGCCAGCAGTGTTAAACAGGGGGATTTGGACAATGAGCAGTTCTTC. Protein sequence: CASSVKQGDLDNEQFF.